Presented here are 16 T cell receptor beta chains from one specimen sequenced in a study of blood T cell repertoires in COVID-19. Clones were read by immunoSEQ multiplex PCR, and TCRdb kept only the in-frame ones, dropping some. The data hold tens of thousands of clones, with around 88% observed a single time. Sequencing was done on a sample of peripheral blood. The receptors were gathered from a man aged 60 to 69 with acute or convalescent COVID-19.

This rearrangement joins TRBV6-5 to TRBJ1-4; weak D call: TRBD1 (5 bases). The CDR3 has 13 residues. The germline V gene has CDR1 MNHEY and CDR2 SVGAGI. The DNA for the CDR3 is TGTGCTACCGCGGGGCCAACTAATGAAAAACTGTTTTTT. Protein: CATAGPTNEKLFF.

The chain recombines TRBV5-6 with TRBJ2-7; D is possibly TRBD2 (6 bases). The CDR3 runs 13 residues. V was shortened by 2 bases and J by 6 bases, with 12 bases between the two germline ends. Per germline, CDR1 SGHDT and CDR2 YYEEEE. CDR3 amino acids: CASSFLAGSEQYF. Here the CDR3 DNA reads TGTGCCAGCAGCTTCCTCGCGGGATCCGAGCAGTACTTC.

This clone has more than one count but fewer than ten. The chain has TRBV19 and TRBJ2-2; the D is unclear. CDR3 size: 14 residues. Trimming removed 0 bases at V and 3 bases at J, with 5 bases between. The germline V gene encodes CDR1 LNHDA and CDR2 SQIVND (reference sequence). DNA for the CDR3: TGTGCCAGTAGTATAGATCGGGACACCGGGGAGCTGTTTTTT. It translates to CASSIDRDTGELFF.

This clone appeared a few times. The rearrangement joins TRBV6-1 to TRBJ1-6; the D is unclear. V was cut by 1 base and J by 10 bases, with 17 bases left in between. Germline V gene lookup returns CDR1 MNHNS and CDR2 SASEGT. This CDR3 region has 16 residues. The CDR3 nucleotides are TGTGCCAGCAGTGAAGGGCCTGGCAAGTTGTGGTCACCCCTCCACTTT. Amino acid sequence: CASSEGPGKLWSPLHF.

V is TRBV2 and J is TRBJ1-1; TRBD1 matches 10 bases. Germline V gene lookup returns CDR1 SNHLY and CDR2 FYNNEI. CDR3 length: 16 residues. After removal of 4 bases from V and 0 bases from J, the junction contained 5 bases not matched to a gene. Written as DNA, the CDR3 is TGTGCCAGCAGTGGGACAGGGGGATATATGAACACTGAAGCTTTCTTT. This sequence encodes CASSGTGGYMNTEAFF.

The chain combines TRBV6-1 with TRBJ1-5; D remains ambiguous. The V end lost 0 bases, the J end lost 0 bases, and 12 bases lay between the germline ends. The CDR3 covers 17 residues. Germline lookup yields CDR1 MNHNS and CDR2 SASEGT. The CDR3 nucleotides read TGTGCCAGCAGTGAAGCGCGAGGCAGTCATAGCAATCAGCCCCAGCATTTT. Encoded protein: CASSEARGSHSNQPQHF.

CDR3 amino acids: CASSQAHGTSGHNEQFF. CDR3 DNA: TGCGCCAGCAGCCAAGCACACGGGACTAGCGGTCACAATGAGCAGTTCTTC. The gene calls are TRBV4-1 and TRBJ2-1; 11 nucleotides align to TRBD2. The CDR3 sequence is 17 residues long. After removal of 1 base from V and 5 bases from J, the junction contained 7 bases not matched to a gene. Germline CDR1 and CDR2: MGHRA and YSYEKL.

There are a few counts of this clone. J is TRBJ2-2 and V is TRBV30; 13 bases map to TRBD2. The germline gives CDR1 GTSNPN, CDR2 SVGIG (reference sequence). This CDR3 has 18 residues. The trim removed 1 base at V and 5 bases at J, leaving 10 bases unmatched. The CDR3, as DNA: TGTGCCTGGAGTGGTGGGAGACTAGCGGGGGGTCGGACCGGGGAGCTGTTTTTT. Its protein is CAWSGGRLAGGRTGELFF.

This clone was counted a single time. This rearrangement joins TRBV27 to TRBJ2-7; 8 bases match TRBD2. The CDR3 loop spans 14 amino acids. The V gene end was trimmed by 5 bases and the J gene end by 3 bases; junction bases not matched to a gene: 6. Germline CDR1 and CDR2: MNHEY and SMNVEV (reference sequence). CDR3 protein: CASSTIGGDYEQYF. The CDR3 region has the DNA TGTGCCAGCAGTACCATCGGGGGGGACTACGAGCAGTACTTC.

This clone was counted a single time. The V and J genes are TRBV27 and TRBJ1-2; 7 nucleotides align to TRBD1. The CDR3 consists of 13 residues. After removal of 6 bases from V and 5 bases from J, the junction contained 6 bases not matched to a gene. Germline CDR1 reads MNHEY; CDR2 reads SMNVEV (reference sequence). CDR3 residues: CASSFTGEYGYTF. CDR3 coding DNA: TGTGCCAGCAGCTTCACAGGGGAGTATGGCTACACCTTC.

The chain has TRBV29-1 and TRBJ2-3; the D is unclear. Germline V lookup: CDR1 SQVTM, CDR2 ANQGSEA. Trimming took off 6 bases at V and 2 bases at J, with 18 bases between the two ends. The CDR3 is 15 amino acids. CDR3 region: CSVIEPIVSTDTQYF. The CDR3 coding sequence is TGCAGCGTCATAGAACCTATAGTCTCCACAGATACGCAGTATTTT.

The gene calls are TRBV18 and TRBJ1-2; no firm D call. In germline, CDR1 is KGHSH, CDR2 LQKENI. Trimming took 0 bases from V and 6 from J, leaving 8 bases between them. CDR3 size: 13 residues. The CDR3 protein is CASSPPTRDGYTF. The CDR3 nucleotides read TGTGCCAGCTCACCACCTACGCGGGATGGCTACACCTTC.

This chain uses TRBV30 with TRBJ2-7, with D possibly being TRBD2 (5 bases). The CDR3 consists of 12 residues. V lost 0 bases and J 6 bases, leaving 9 bases between the germline ends. Per germline, CDR1 GTSNPN and CDR2 SVGIG (reference sequence). The CDR3 DNA follows: TGTGCCTGGAGTGTACCGGCGGGCGAGCAGTACTTC. Protein product: CAWSVPAGEQYF.

The chain is built from TRBV6-1 and TRBJ1-6, with a weak D call TRBD1 (5 bases). Trimming took 3 bases from V and 7 from J, leaving 16 bases between them. There are 16 residues in the CDR3. Germline V gives CDR1 MNHNS, CDR2 SASEGT. CDR3 sequence: CASSDPGHPGNSPLHF. The DNA of the CDR3 is TGTGCCAGCAGTGATCCCGGACATCCCGGGAATTCACCCCTCCACTTT.

This rearrangement joins TRBV11-2 to TRBJ2-1, with D possibly being TRBD1 (5 bases). The CDR3 spans 12 residues. Trimming stripped 5 bases from V and 12 bases from J, with 14 bases between. The germline CDR1 and CDR2 sequences are SGHAT and FQNNGV. As DNA, the CDR3 is TGTGCCAGCAGCCACAGTCAGGGCGGGCAGTTCTTC. Translation gives CASSHSQGGQFF.

V and J are TRBV7-8 and TRBJ2-7; no firm D call. V lost 5 bases and J lost 0, with 8 bases in between. This CDR3 is built from 13 residues. Germline V gene data show CDR1 as SGHVS and CDR2 as FQNEAQ. The CDR3 region has the DNA TGTGCCAGCAGCCCCCTCGTCTCCTACGAGCAGTACTTC. Its translation is CASSPLVSYEQYF.